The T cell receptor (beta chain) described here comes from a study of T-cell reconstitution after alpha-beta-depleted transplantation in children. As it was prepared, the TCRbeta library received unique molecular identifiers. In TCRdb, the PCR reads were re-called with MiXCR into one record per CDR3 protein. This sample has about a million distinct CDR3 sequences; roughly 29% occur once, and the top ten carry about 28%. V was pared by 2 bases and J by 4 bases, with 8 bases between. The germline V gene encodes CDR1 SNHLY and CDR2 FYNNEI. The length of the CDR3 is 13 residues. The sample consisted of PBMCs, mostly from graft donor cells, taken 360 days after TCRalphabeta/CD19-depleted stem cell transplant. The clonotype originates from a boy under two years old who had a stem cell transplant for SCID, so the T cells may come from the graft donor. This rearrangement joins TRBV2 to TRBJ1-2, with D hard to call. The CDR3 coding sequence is TGTGCCAGCAGTGAACGCCGGCCCTATGGCTACACCTTC. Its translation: CASSERRPYGYTF.